What follows are 29 T cell receptor beta chains derived from one specimen sequenced in a study of blood T cell repertoires in COVID-19. Generated by immunoSEQ multiplex PCR, the TCRdb table keeps only in-frame clones and is missing some. The sample holds around 75,000 clones, roughly 89% seen once. The sequenced material came from peripheral blood. These receptor sequences come from a man over 45 with acute or convalescent COVID-19.

V usage is TRBV7-2 and J usage is TRBJ2-7; D remains ambiguous. This CDR3 region has 15 residues. The V end was cut by 0 bases, the J end by 0 bases, with 9 bases between. Germline CDR1 SGHTA, CDR2 FQGNSA. In DNA, the CDR3 is TGTGCCAGCAGCTTAGCGGGCTCAGTCTCCTACGAGCAGTACTTC. It translates to CASSLAGSVSYEQYF.

With respect to this clone: This CDR3 is also generated by other DNA sequences in the sample. The V call is TRBV5-5, the J call TRBJ2-7; 12 nucleotides agree with TRBD2. The germline gives CDR1 SGHKS, CDR2 YYEKEE (reference sequence). The CDR3 consists of 15 residues. V shed 2 bases, J shed 1 base, and the junction held 1 base outside the gene matches. The chain's CDR3 is CASSFGLAGSYEQYF. As DNA, the CDR3 is TGTGCCAGCAGCTTCGGACTAGCGGGGTCCTACGAGCAGTACTTC.

This chain connects TRBV6-5 to TRBJ2-2, with TRBD1 matching over 9 bases. J lost 4 bases, V lost 7 bases, and 4 bases had no gene match. The CDR3 loop spans 14 amino acids. Germline V lookup: CDR1 MNHEY, CDR2 SVGAGI. The CDR3 loop reads CASTRDRVTGELFF. The CDR3 DNA sequence: TGTGCCAGCACCCGGGACAGGGTCACCGGGGAGCTGTTTTTT.

The rearrangement joins TRBV10-3 to TRBJ2-5, with 11 bases lining up with TRBD2. The trim removed 10 bases at V and 7 bases at J, leaving 11 bases unmatched. CDR1 and CDR2 (germline): ENHRY, SYGVKD. This CDR3 has 14 residues. CDR3 in DNA: TGTGCCACCGGGACTAGCGGAGTCCACAGGACCCAGTACTTC. This gives the protein CATGTSGVHRTQYF.

The rearrangement uses TRBV18 and TRBJ2-7, with TRBD2 matching over 13 bases. V lost 2 bases and J lost 5; bases outside the gene matches: 3. In germline, CDR1 is KGHSH, CDR2 LQKENI. CDR3 length: 15 amino acids. As DNA, the CDR3 is TGTGCCAGCTCACCATCGACTAGCGGGAGGAACGAGCAGTACTTC. It codes for CASSPSTSGRNEQYF. Supplemented by reference TRBV18 and TRBJ2-7, the full variable domain reads NAGVMQNPRHLVRRRGQEARLRCSPMKGHSHVYWYRQLPEEGLKFMVYLQKENIIDESGMPKERFSAEFPKEGPSILRIQQVVRGDSAAYFCASSPSTSGRNEQYFGPGTRLTVT.

J is TRBJ2-1 and V is TRBV10-3, with TRBD2 identical over 13 bases. Germline CDR1 and CDR2: ENHRY and SYGVKD. The CDR3 spans 14 residues. Trimming removed 4 bases from V and 10 bases from J; junction bases left unmatched: 4. CDR3 in DNA: TGTGCCATCAGTGGGGGACTAGCGGGAATGGAGCAGTTCTTC. Amino acid sequence: CAISGGLAGMEQFF.

J is TRBJ1-2 and V is TRBV4-3, with D maybe TRBD1 (5 bases). Germline CDR1 and CDR2: LGHNA and YSLEER. The CDR3 is 17 residues long. V lost 2 bases, J lost 4 bases, and 20 bases lay in between. The CDR3 DNA is TGCGCCAGCAGCCAACGCGTCACAGGTGACCTCTTCTATGGCTACACCTTC. The encoded protein is CASSQRVTGDLFYGYTF.

The genes are TRBV6-1 and TRBJ1-5; D is unclear. This CDR3 comprises 12 residues. In germline, CDR1 is MNHNS, CDR2 SASEGT. V shed 2 bases and J shed 11 bases, with 10 bases lying between them. CDR3 in DNA: TGTGCCAGCAGTGAAACCGCGGGGACCCAGCATTTT. Its protein is CASSETAGTQHF.

The chain combines TRBV5-1 with TRBJ2-4, with a tentative D call TRBD1 (5 bases). The CDR3 is 16 residues long. Germline V CDR1 and CDR2: SGHRS, YFSETQ. The V gene lost 4 bases and the J gene lost 0 bases, with 14 bases spanning the gap. The CDR3 spells CASSPRRQLAKNIQYF. In DNA form, the CDR3 reads TGCGCCAGCAGCCCCCGTCGACAGCTAGCCAAAAACATTCAGTACTTC.

The chain uses TRBV9 and TRBJ1-2; 7 positions match TRBD1. Losses at the gene ends were 2 bases for V and 6 bases for J; bases not matched to a gene: 7. Germline V gives CDR1 SGDLS, CDR2 YYNGEE. The CDR3 has 14 residues. CDR3 nucleotides: TGTGCCAGCAGCGTGAGCCAGGGGGGCGATGGCTACACCTTC. Translating gives CASSVSQGGDGYTF.

The chain has TRBV7-9 and TRBJ1-2; 8 bases are shared with TRBD1. The CDR3 is 17 amino acids. The germline V gene has CDR1 SEHNR and CDR2 FQNEAQ (reference sequence). V dropped 3 bases and J dropped 0; count of bases not matched to a gene: 9. CDR3 bases: TGTGCCAGCAGCTTCCGGGACAGGAGATCTTCTAACTATGGCTACACCTTC. Protein sequence: CASSFRDRRSSNYGYTF.

The chain employs TRBV29-1 and TRBJ1-4; no definite D call. The germline CDR1 and CDR2 sequences are SQVTM and ANQGSEA. V was shortened by 3 bases and J by 7 bases, with 9 bases between the two germline ends. This CDR3 spans 12 amino acids. In DNA form, the CDR3 reads TGCAGCGTTGAGGGGAGAAGTGAAAAACTGTTTTTT. It encodes CSVEGRSEKLFF.

The chain is built from TRBV15 and TRBJ2-1; TRBD2 matches at 10 bases. The CDR3 sequence is 17 residues long. Trimming cost V 0 bases and J 4 bases; bases outside gene matches: 6. Germline values: CDR1 LNHNV, CDR2 YYDKDF (reference sequence). The CDR3 spells CATSRESSGLAYNEQFF. The CDR3, as DNA: TGTGCCACCAGCAGAGAGTCTTCGGGACTAGCGTACAATGAGCAGTTCTTC.

This sequence joins TRBV11-2 and TRBJ2-1, with 10 bases lining up with TRBD1. J was trimmed by 5 bases and V by 6 bases; bases with no gene match: 4. The CDR3 is made up of 14 amino acids. Germline V gene lookup returns CDR1 SGHAT and CDR2 FQNNGV. CDR3 in amino acids: CASSPGTGDNEQFF. The CDR3 bases are TGTGCCAGCAGTCCCGGGACAGGGGACAATGAGCAGTTCTTC.

The genes are TRBV5-1 and TRBJ2-5; 7 bases are a match to TRBD1. The V and J ends lost 2 bases and 3 bases, in that order; junction bases with no gene match: 7. Per the germline V gene, CDR1 is SGHRS and CDR2 is YFSETQ. The CDR3 has 15 amino acids. The CDR3 region is CASSFGTQGKETQYF. In DNA form, the CDR3 reads TGCGCCAGCAGCTTCGGGACACAGGGGAAAGAGACCCAGTACTTC.

V gene TRBV7-8 combines with J gene TRBJ2-7; 8 positions agree with TRBD2. Trimming removed 6 bases from V and 3 bases from J; junction bases left unmatched: 4. This CDR3 contains 13 residues. CDR1 and CDR2 (germline): SGHVS, FQNEAQ. The chain's CDR3 is CASRPGTSYEQYF. CDR3 nucleotide sequence: TGTGCCAGCAGGCCCGGGACTAGCTACGAGCAGTACTTC.

The chain combines TRBV7-2 with TRBJ2-7, with TRBD2 matching 9 bases. The V gene's germline CDR1 is SGHTA and CDR2 FQGNSA. V lost 3 bases, J lost 4 bases, and 7 bases stayed unmatched. The CDR3 extends over 15 amino acids. The chain's CDR3 is CASSFAGGLSYEQYF. As DNA, the CDR3 is TGTGCCAGCAGCTTCGCGGGAGGGCTTAGTTACGAGCAGTACTTC.

The V gene is TRBV11-2, the J gene TRBJ1-2; 12 bases are shared with TRBD1. J was trimmed by 6 bases and V by 7 bases; bases with no gene match: 9. The V gene's germline CDR1 is SGHAT and CDR2 FQNNGV. The CDR3 is 15 amino acids. The CDR3 nucleotides are TGTGCCAGCATCTTGGGACAGGGGGCGGCGGATGGCTACACCTTC. As protein: CASILGQGAADGYTF.

The rearrangement joins TRBV27 to TRBJ1-5, with TRBD1 matching 8 bases. Losses at the gene ends were 2 bases for V and 7 bases for J; bases not matched to a gene: 4. The CDR3 length is 14 residues. Looked up from germline, CDR1 is MNHEY and CDR2 is SMNVEV (reference sequence). CDR3 sequence reads: CASSLGQGDQPQHF. CDR3 nucleotides: TGTGCCAGCAGTTTAGGACAGGGTGACCAGCCCCAGCATTTT.

The chain combines TRBV7-9 with TRBJ2-5, with D perhaps TRBD2 (5 bases). Germline lookup yields CDR1 SEHNR and CDR2 FQNEAQ (reference sequence). This CDR3 contains 12 residues. Trimming took 8 bases from V and 0 from J, leaving 7 bases between them. The CDR3 sequence: CASGSYQETQYF. CDR3 nucleotides: TGTGCCAGCGGGAGCTACCAAGAGACCCAGTACTTC.

The chain combines TRBV19 with TRBJ1-2; D call uncertain. V was cut by 1 base and J by 6 bases, with 15 bases left in between. The CDR3 has 15 residues. In germline, CDR1 is LNHDA, CDR2 SQIVND (reference sequence). CDR3 nucleotides: TGTGCCAGTAGTATAGCAGACGTCAGGCTAAATGGCTACACCTTC. Translation: CASSIADVRLNGYTF.

The gene calls are TRBV6-5 and TRBJ1-1; TRBD1 agrees at 8 bases. V shed 2 bases and J 11 bases; nucleotides not matched to a gene: 4. Germline lookup yields CDR1 MNHEY and CDR2 SVGAGI. The CDR3 is made up of 12 amino acids. CDR3 sequence: CASSYRQGRAFF. The CDR3 nucleotides read TGTGCCAGCAGTTACCGACAGGGGAGGGCTTTCTTT.

The J gene is TRBJ1-1, the V gene TRBV30, with D perhaps TRBD1 (5 bases). The length of the CDR3 is 14 residues. Trimming removed 5 bases from V and 0 bases from J, with 13 bases in between. The germline V gene encodes CDR1 GTSNPN and CDR2 SVGIG (reference sequence). The CDR3 spells CAWVQGEMNTEAFF. In DNA form, the CDR3 reads TGTGCCTGGGTCCAGGGTGAGATGAACACTGAAGCTTTCTTT.

There are a few counts of this clone. This chain links TRBV7-9 with TRBJ1-2, with TRBD1 matching 11 bases. Germline V gives CDR1 SEHNR, CDR2 FQNEAQ (reference sequence). Unmatched junction bases numbered 5, after V lost 4 bases and J lost 10 bases. This CDR3 spans 13 amino acids. CDR3 in DNA: TGTGCCAGCAGCTCGCGGACAGGGGGCGACTACACCTTC. It translates to CASSSRTGGDYTF.

The V and J genes are TRBV4-1 and TRBJ1-1; TRBD1 matches 8 bases. J was trimmed by 2 bases and V by 1 base; bases with no gene match: 12. The CDR3 runs to 18 residues. Germline CDR1 is MGHRA and CDR2 is YSYEKL. The CDR3 nucleotides read TGCGCCAGCAGCCAAGGGGTATGGGATGCAGGGGGCAACACTGAAGCTTTCTTT. Translated: CASSQGVWDAGGNTEAFF.

The rearrangement uses TRBV5-1 and TRBJ1-4; D is ambiguous. The ends were cut back, 0 bases at V and 7 bases at J, with 7 bases in the middle. Germline-derived CDR1 and CDR2 are SGHRS and YFSETQ. The CDR3 is 13 amino acids. The CDR3 sequence: CASSLAGVEKLFF. In DNA form, the CDR3 reads TGCGCCAGCAGCTTGGCCGGGGTTGAAAAACTGTTTTTT.

The chain couples TRBV3-1 (or the pseudogene TRBV3-2) to TRBJ1-1; D is ambiguous. This CDR3 is 10 amino acids long. The ends were cut back, 9 bases at V and 3 bases at J, with 5 bases in the middle. Germline V gives CDR1 LGHDT, CDR2 YNNKEL (reference sequence). The DNA for the CDR3 is TGTGCCAGTGGAGACACTGAAGCTTTCTTT. This gives the protein CASGDTEAFF.

V and J are TRBV5-6 and TRBJ2-7, with 9 bases identical to TRBD2. This CDR3 spans 14 amino acids. Trimming cost V 0 bases and J 6 bases; bases outside gene matches: 4. Germline V gene sequence: CDR1 SGHDT, CDR2 YYEEEE. The CDR3 DNA is TGTGCCAGCAGCTTGGGAGCGGGAGGTTCCGAGCAGTACTTC. Its translation: CASSLGAGGSEQYF.

The chain is built from TRBV18 and TRBJ2-3; 7 bases fit TRBD2. The CDR3 spans 15 residues. V was pared by 6 bases and J by 4 bases, with 10 bases of the junction left unmatched. Germline-derived CDR1 and CDR2 are KGHSH and LQKENI. Here the CDR3 reads CASSPTASGPDTQYF. In nucleotides, the CDR3 is TGTGCCAGCTCCCCCACCGCTAGCGGCCCAGATACGCAGTATTTT.